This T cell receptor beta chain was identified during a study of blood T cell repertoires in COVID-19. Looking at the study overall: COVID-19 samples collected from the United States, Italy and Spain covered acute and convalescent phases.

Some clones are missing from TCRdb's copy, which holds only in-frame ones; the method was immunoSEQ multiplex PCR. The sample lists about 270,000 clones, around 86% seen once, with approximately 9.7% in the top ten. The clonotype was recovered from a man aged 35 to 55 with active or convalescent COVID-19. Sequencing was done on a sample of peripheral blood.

For the CDR3, the DNA is TGTGCCAGCAGCCCCTTGGCTAGCGGGGTCTACAATGAGCAGTTCTTC. Its protein product is CASSPLASGVYNEQFF. This chain uses TRBV27 with TRBJ2-1; 9 bases fit TRBD2. This CDR3 contains 16 residues. J was trimmed by 3 bases and V by 6 bases; bases with no gene match: 9. Per germline, CDR1 MNHEY and CDR2 SMNVEV (reference sequence).